This T cell receptor (beta chain) stems from a study of T-cell memory formation after mild COVID-19 (dated by TCRdb to the early 2020s). For context, the study as a whole: TCR sequence clusters from the two donors were found to be largely donor specific. In two donors, T-cell clones that expanded and contracted after mild COVID-19 were followed by sequencing TCRalpha and TCRbeta repertoires longitudinally. The cohort comprised two young, previously healthy adult volunteers, one female and one male.

This clonotype has only a few counts. Its antigen target is currently unknown. Base qualities were left out, and no much larger clone turns up one base away. CDR1 and CDR2 (SQVTM, ANQGSEA) derive from the germline V gene. Trimming removed 7 bases from V and 4 bases from J; the gene matches leave 9 bases unexplained. Taken from cysteine to phenylalanine, the CDR3 has 13 residues. The sequence is cut down to CDR3 DNA, 39 bases in frame from base 1. Broad study findings and their caveats: Some responding clones were detected in pre-infection memory, which suggested that pre-existing cross-reactive memory T cells had joined the SARS-CoV-2 response. The second-wave clones that peaked on day 37 were not confirmed to be SARS-CoV-2 specific. Only a couple of mild cases were covered in the study, and larger cohorts including severe cases with pre-infection samples were considered necessary. Contracting CD4+ clones turned up mainly in the CM and EM memory subsets, whereas EMRA was where CD8+ clones were enriched. Balanced CD4/CD8 phenotypes were observed for clones contracting from day 15 to 85, whereas a bias towards CD4+ was observed for a second wave of clones expanding from day 15 to 37.

Ficoll-Paque density gradient centrifugation was used to isolate PBMCs. Sequencing was performed on an Illumina NovaSeq 6000. Using 5'RACE with constant-segment primers, TCRalpha and TCRbeta cDNA libraries were constructed, with sample barcodes and unique molecular identifiers added in the process. RNA was extracted from every sample with Trizol reagent. The libraries were amplified in two PCR steps, and the second step added a second sample barcode and Illumina TruSeq adapters. Libraries were sequenced on an Illumina NovaSeq with 2 x 150 bp paired-end reads. The paper's data handling went like this. Reads were demultiplexed and collapsed into UMI-guided consensus sequences with migec v1.2.7. With mixcr v2.1.11, UMI consensuses were aligned to TRA and TRB V and J templates and assembled into clonotypes. A clonotype was counted as expanded or contracted only when both edgeR and NoisET called the clonotype significant, with the noise models trained on biological replicates. edgeR calls used a false discovery rate-adjusted p below 0.01 and a log2 fold-change threshold of 1. PCA with hierarchical clustering of max-normalized trajectories of the 1000 most abundant clonotypes was used as exploratory dynamics analysis. Separately sequenced CD4+ and CD8+ repertoires were used to assign a CD4 or CD8 phenotype to each responding clone. The public reads were reanalyzed by TCRdb: fastp trimming at Q25, MiXCR alignment, in-frame beta chains only. Identical CDR3 proteins give one entry, which carries the most common genes and DNA. TCRdb's processing, not the authors', yielded these V and J calls. The sample data list about 350,000 distinct CDR3 sequences, and roughly an eighth of these were observed just once. The ten biggest clones cover about 24% of the sample.

The rearrangement joined TRBV29-1 to TRBJ1-1; 7 nucleotides in the junction match TRBD1. This TCR was recovered from a man aged 18 to 29 who had mild COVID-19 (a few samples of this study predate the infection). The sample titles of this study are shuffled in the database, so cell type and time point are left out; the donor was told from shared clones. The sequencing input was PBMCs or a T cell subset sorted from them (not recorded which). The sequenced DNA: TGCAGCGGCTGGACAGGCCTCTTCACTGAAGCTTTCTTT. Translated, this gives CSGWTGLFTEAFF. Beyond the CDR3, the reference TRBV29-1 and TRBJ1-1 genes provide the residues; the full variable domain reads: SAVISQKPSRDICQRGTSLTIQCQVDSQVTMMFWYRQQPGQSLTLIATANQGSEATYESGFVIDKFPISRPNLTFSTLTVSNMSPEDSSIYLCSGWTGLFTEAFFGQGTRLTVV.